These 5 T cell receptor beta chains were sequenced from one sample in a study of beta chain features in type 1 diabetes. Sequencing targeted expressed TCRB transcripts, as all isolated RNA had been reverse transcribed. This table comes from immunoSEQ multiplex PCR, and its TCRdb copy is limited to in-frame clones, with some not included. The profile shows some 150,000 clones, 6.9% of them singletons. The specimen was central memory CD4+ T cells from blood. These receptors were collected from a woman aged 25-40 years in good health.

This clone was detected only a few times. The chain combines TRBV28 with TRBJ2-7, with D perhaps TRBD1 (5 bases). V was trimmed by 6 bases and J by 0 bases, leaving 12 bases between them. Germline V gene data show CDR1 as MDHEN and CDR2 as SYDVKM. The CDR3 is made up of 14 amino acids. As DNA, the CDR3 is TGTGCCAGCAGATCAGGGTACCGCTCCTACGAGCAGTACTTC. The encoded protein is CASRSGYRSYEQYF.

This clone was counted only a few times. The V and J genes are TRBV19 and TRBJ2-7; TRBD1 matches 10 bases. The CDR3 is 14 amino acids. From germline, CDR1 is LNHDA and CDR2 SQIVND (reference sequence). V dropped 3 bases and J dropped 2; count of bases not matched to a gene: 1. The CDR3 DNA follows: TGTGCCAGTAGTATTGGGACAGGGGCCTACGAGCAGTACTTC. Translation: CASSIGTGAYEQYF.

This clone was found a few times. V gene TRBV29-1 combines with J gene TRBJ2-7, with TRBD2 matching 15 bases. The CDR3 is 14 amino acids. J was trimmed by 1 base and V by 8 bases; bases with no gene match: 3. Germline loops: CDR1 SQVTM, CDR2 ANQGSEA. The CDR3 sequence: CSPGLAGGSYEQYF. The CDR3 DNA reads as TGCAGCCCGGGACTAGCGGGAGGATCCTACGAGCAGTACTTC.

A few counts support this clone. This chain links TRBV18 with TRBJ2-2; 7 nucleotides line up with TRBD2. CDR3 size: 16 residues. Germline CDR1 reads KGHSH; CDR2 reads LQKENI. V trimming: 3 bases; J trimming: 0 bases; junction bases outside the gene matches: 4. The CDR3 nucleotides are TGTGCCAGCTCACCGACTCTAGCGGCGAACACCGGGGAGCTGTTTTTT. Translating gives CASSPTLAANTGELFF. Using reference TRBV18 and TRBJ2-2 for the parts outside the CDR3, the full variable domain is NAGVMQNPRHLVRRRGQEARLRCSPMKGHSHVYWYRQLPEEGLKFMVYLQKENIIDESGMPKERFSAEFPKEGPSILRIQQVVRGDSAAYFCASSPTLAANTGELFFGEGSRLTVL.

This clone was seen more than once but under ten times. V usage is TRBV7-3 and J usage is TRBJ2-1; 9 positions match TRBD1. Germline V gene sequence: CDR1 SGHTA, CDR2 FQGTGA. This CDR3 is 17 amino acids long. With 5 bases clipped from V and 5 bases from J, the junction kept 13 bases outside the gene matches. The CDR3 is CASSTYRGLSLNNEQFF. For the CDR3, the DNA is TGTGCCAGCAGCACCTACAGGGGGCTAAGCCTAAACAATGAGCAGTTCTTC.